The present T cell receptor beta chain was sequenced within a study of Graves' ophthalmopathy and Graves' hyperthyroidism. This CDR3 comprises 15 residues. V lost 5 bases and J lost 5, with 18 bases in between. Per germline, CDR1 SGHAT and CDR2 FQNNGV. General study points: Prediction of ophthalmopathy progression reached about 70% sensitivity and under 80% specificity. Also, most clonotypes expanded in the thyroid above 0.001 frequency appeared in blood.

Excluded were patients with other autoimmune diseases, uncontrolled infections, pregnancy or lactation. Someone took the PBMCs out of about 10 ml of fresh peripheral blood. Amplified TCR beta CDR3 regions were obtained using RNA transcripts as template. HTBI primers were employed in first-round RT-PCR, then a second-round multiplex PCR followed. Each CDR3 protein gets one entry after TCRdb re-called the multiplex PCR reads with MiXCR. The repertoire consists of about 400,000 distinct CDR3 sequences, with around 19% occurring once and the leading ten covering 1.6%. Worth noting for this clonotype: Its specificity is unknown.

The sequencing input was peripheral blood. The chain combines TRBV11-2 with TRBJ1-2; possible D gene TRBD1, 6 bases. The sequence derives from a woman between 18 and 29 years old with Graves' ophthalmopathy. The CDR3 here is CASSHTRQEIYGYTF. The CDR3 DNA follows: TGTGCCAGCAGCCATACTCGACAGGAGATTTATGGCTACACCTTC.